Given below is one T cell receptor beta chain in context. The data originate from a study of blood T cell repertoires in COVID-19. TCRdb's table, derived via immunoSEQ multiplex PCR, lists solely in-frame clones and lacks some. The table shows about 330,000 clones, with more than 85% occurring only once. Sequenced material: PBMCs or T cells enriched from blood (not recorded which). The TCR sequence derives from a woman between 25 and 40 years old who had recovered from COVID-19.

The CDR3 region has the DNA TGTGCCAGCTCATCAGGGGGACTCCACAGGGGGCTCGGTAATTCACCCCTCCACTTT. The encoded protein is CASSSGGLHRGLGNSPLHF. V and J are TRBV18 and TRBJ1-6, with 9 nucleotides matching TRBD1. This CDR3 comprises 19 residues. Germline V lookup: CDR1 KGHSH, CDR2 LQKENI. Trimming removed 5 bases from V and 6 bases from J; junction bases left unmatched: 17. The entire variable domain, with the rest obtained from reference TRBV18 and TRBJ1-6, is as follows: NAGVMQNPRHLVRRRGQEARLRCSPMKGHSHVYWYRQLPEEGLKFMVYLQKENIIDESGMPKERFSAEFPKEGPSILRIQQVVRGDSAAYFCASSSGGLHRGLGNSPLHFGNGTRLTVT.